These T cell receptor beta chains were read from a single sample in a study of blood T cell repertoires in COVID-19. Data came from immunoSEQ multiplex PCR; TCRdb stores just in-frame clones and leaves some out. The sample records some 150,000 clones, around 89% being singletons. Sequenced material: PBMCs or T cells enriched from blood (not recorded which). The receptors were sampled from a woman in her 30s with acute COVID-19. Both conserved end residues are part of each CDR3. Each record gives: CDR3 DNA, CDR3 protein, J gene, V gene, D gene, clone size, CDR3 length. D genes are given only for firm matches. Expanded clones are given a class, and other clones once, few, many or no size at all.

TGTGCCTGGAGTAAAGGACAGGCGGTGAATGAGCAGTTCTTC | CAWSKGQAVNEQFF | TRBJ2-1 | TRBV30 | TRBD1 | - | 14
TGCAGCGTTGACCTTTACAGGGGAAGGGGCTACACCTTC | CSVDLYRGRGYTF | TRBJ1-2 | TRBV29-1 | TRBD1 | - | 13
TGTGCCAGCAGCCCCACTAGCGCTAGCTCCTACGAGCAGTACTTC | CASSPTSASSYEQYF | TRBJ2-7 | TRBV9 | TRBD2 | - | 15
TGTGCCAGCAGTTTGACAGGGGAAGGAGGGGCCAACGTCCTGACTTTC | CASSLTGEGGANVLTF | TRBJ2-6 | TRBV6-5 | TRBD1 | - | 16
TGTGCCAGCAGAGTTACCGGGACAGGGGGCGAGGAAAATTCACCCCTCCACTTT | CASRVTGTGGEENSPLHF | TRBJ1-6 | TRBV2 | TRBD1 | - | 18
TGTGCCAGTAGTATTCATCCCGGACAGTTTAGCAATCAGCCCCAGCATTTT | CASSIHPGQFSNQPQHF | TRBJ1-5 | TRBV19 | - | - | 17
TGTGCCAGCAGCTGGGGGACTAGCGAGATAACCGGGGAGCTGTTTTTT | CASSWGTSEITGELFF | TRBJ2-2 | TRBV6-6 | TRBD2 | - | 16
TGTGCCAGCAGTTCCCTCGACTTAAACTATGGCTACACCTTC | CASSSLDLNYGYTF | TRBJ1-2 | TRBV28 | - | - | 14
TGTGCCAGCAGCAGGACTAGCGGAGGCTACAATGAGCAGTTCTTC | CASSRTSGGYNEQFF | TRBJ2-1 | TRBV5-4 | TRBD2 | - | 15
TGTGCCAGTAGTATAAATAGCGGGAGTAATACCGGGGAGCTGTTTTTT | CASSINSGSNTGELFF | TRBJ2-2 | TRBV19 | TRBD2 | - | 16
TGTGCCAGCAGCCGAACAGGGGGTCTCTCCTACGAGCAGTACTTC | CASSRTGGLSYEQYF | TRBJ2-7 | TRBV6-2/TRBV6-3 | TRBD1 | few | 15
TGCGCCAGCAGCGTAACCGGGAGGGCCTACGGGGAGCTGTTTTTT | CASSVTGRAYGELFF | TRBJ2-2 | TRBV5-1 | TRBD2 | - | 15
TGTGCCAGCAGCTTGGGGCCGGAGAACTATGGCTACACCTTC | CASSLGPENYGYTF | TRBJ1-2 | TRBV5-4 | - | - | 14
TGTGCCAGTGCACCCGGACAGGGGGCAATTTCTCAGCCCCAGCATTTT | CASAPGQGAISQPQHF | TRBJ1-5 | TRBV19 | TRBD1 | - | 16
TGTGCCAGCACGGACAGGAGCTCCTATAATTCACCCCTCCACTTT | CASTDRSSYNSPLHF | TRBJ1-6 | TRBV2 | TRBD1 | few | 15
TGTGCCACCAGTCCCCGCGACAGGAACTATGGCTACACCTTC | CATSPRDRNYGYTF | TRBJ1-2 | TRBV24-1 | - | once | 14
TGTGCCAGCAGGTTGGACAGGGGGTTCTATGGCTACACCTTC | CASRLDRGFYGYTF | TRBJ1-2 | TRBV5-6 | TRBD1 | - | 14
TGCGCCAGCAGCCAAGACGGGAGCCTGGGGACTGAAGCTTTCTTT | CASSQDGSLGTEAFF | TRBJ1-1 | TRBV4-1 | - | - | 15
TGTGCCAGCAGTCATAGAGATCAGCCCCAGCATTTT | CASSHRDQPQHF | TRBJ1-5 | TRBV27 | - | - | 12
TGTGCCTGCGGGACCACTACCTACGAGCAGTACTTC | CACGTTTYEQYF | TRBJ2-7 | TRBV28 | - | - | 12
TGTGCCAGCAACCCTCTGTCGGAGGGCGGCTATGGCTACACCTTC | CASNPLSEGGYGYTF | TRBJ1-2 | TRBV28 | - | - | 15
TGTGCCAGCAGTCCGGGACAGGAGTCGGATGGCTACACCTTC | CASSPGQESDGYTF | TRBJ1-2 | TRBV6-2/TRBV6-3 | TRBD1 | - | 14
TGTGCCTGGAGTCCAAAAGGGGCTCAGCCCCAGCATTTT | CAWSPKGAQPQHF | TRBJ1-5 | TRBV30 | - | few | 13
TGTGCCAGCAGCTTAATAGCGGCGGCCAAAAACATTCAGTACTTC | CASSLIAAAKNIQYF | TRBJ2-4 | TRBV7-9 | - | - | 15
TGTGCCAGCAGCGCAGGCGGGACAGAAGCGCTTTATGGCTACACCTTC | CASSAGGTEALYGYTF | TRBJ1-2 | TRBV9 | TRBD1 | once | 16
TGTGCCAGCAGTTACTCCTATAACTATGGCTACACCTTC | CASSYSYNYGYTF | TRBJ1-2 | TRBV6-6 | - | - | 13
TGTGCCAGCAGCTCGGGACAGGGCACGTACCAGGAGCAGTTCTTC | CASSSGQGTYQEQFF | TRBJ2-1 | TRBV5-4 | TRBD1 | - | 15
TGTGCCAGCAGCATCGGAGGACTAGAAATCTACGAGCAGTACTTC | CASSIGGLEIYEQYF | TRBJ2-7 | TRBV13 | TRBD2 | - | 15
TGTGCCATCAGTGGGGGACAGGGGGACGAAAAACTGTTTTTT | CAISGGQGDEKLFF | TRBJ1-4 | TRBV10-3 | TRBD1 | - | 14